This T cell receptor beta chain was recovered during a study of T-cell reconstitution after alpha-beta-depleted transplantation in children. Study observations and caveats: It was newly produced T cells that mostly accounted for T-cell counts and diversity one year after transplant. There were some patients whose high TCRbeta diversity at day 60 came from surviving recipient T cells and thymic progenitors. Roughly two months post-transplant, alpha-beta T cells reportedly originated from several hundred graft clones that had expanded.

Preparation of the TCRbeta library involved a method that used unique molecular identifiers. TCRdb reanalysed the PCR reads using MiXCR and keeps one entry per CDR3 protein. The sample holds around 700,000 distinct CDR3 sequences, 13% seen once. This CDR3 has 15 amino acids. CDR1 and CDR2 (germline): KGHDR, SFDVKD. V dropped 3 bases and J dropped 0 bases, with 7 bases sitting between them. This clonotype was seen repeatedly, ten times or more. Its antigen remains unknown. This specimen was PBMCs, taken before TCRalphabeta/CD19-depleted stem cell transplant. The chain links TRBV24-1 to TRBJ2-2; D not certain. The source is a girl aged 2 to 10 with congenital amegakaryocytic thrombocytopenia, due to receive a stem cell transplant. The CDR3 reads CATSDPRPNTGELFF. Here the CDR3 DNA reads TGTGCCACCAGTGATCCGCGACCGAACACCGGGGAGCTGTTTTTT.